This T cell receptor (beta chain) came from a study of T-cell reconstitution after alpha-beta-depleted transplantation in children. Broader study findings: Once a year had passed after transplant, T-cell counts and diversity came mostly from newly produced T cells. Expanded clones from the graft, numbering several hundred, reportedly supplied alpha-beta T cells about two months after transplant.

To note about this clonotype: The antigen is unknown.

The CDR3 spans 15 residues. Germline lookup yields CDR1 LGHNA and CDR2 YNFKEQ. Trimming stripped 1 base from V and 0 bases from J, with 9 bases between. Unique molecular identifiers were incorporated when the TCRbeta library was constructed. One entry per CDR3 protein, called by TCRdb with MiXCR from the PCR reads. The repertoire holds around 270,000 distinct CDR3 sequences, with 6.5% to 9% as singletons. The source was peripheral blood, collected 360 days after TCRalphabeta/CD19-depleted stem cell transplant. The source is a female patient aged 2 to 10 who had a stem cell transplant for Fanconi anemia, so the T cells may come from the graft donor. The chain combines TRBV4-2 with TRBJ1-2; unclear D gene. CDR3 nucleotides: TGTGCCAGCAGCCAAGCTGACCCATCTAACTATGGCTACACCTTC. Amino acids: CASSQADPSNYGYTF.